This T cell receptor (beta chain) is drawn from a study of T cells after yellow fever vaccination. Germline V lookup: CDR1 DFQATT, CDR2 SNEGSKA (reference sequence). Germline trimming cut 5 bases from V and 5 bases from J; bases unmatched to any gene: 3. This CDR3 is 13 amino acids long. Production of TCR cDNA was by 5'RACE template switching, which also added a universal primer site and UMIs. Each CDR3 protein gets one entry after TCRdb re-called the 5' RACE reads with MiXCR. Of approximately 330,000 distinct CDR3 sequences listed, approximately 13% were seen once; the top ten hold roughly 3.1%. This clonotype was counted many times.

Sequences were derived from CD4+ T cells sorted from PBMCs, sampled 15 days after the yellow fever booster vaccination. The rearrangement links TRBV20-1 to TRBJ1-6, with 7 bases identical to TRBD1. The origin of this receptor is a man aged 18-30 years who received the YFV17D yellow fever vaccine. The chain's CDR3 is CSAVTGNNSPLHF. The CDR3 DNA is TGCAGTGCTGTGACAGGGAATAATTCACCCCTCCACTTT.